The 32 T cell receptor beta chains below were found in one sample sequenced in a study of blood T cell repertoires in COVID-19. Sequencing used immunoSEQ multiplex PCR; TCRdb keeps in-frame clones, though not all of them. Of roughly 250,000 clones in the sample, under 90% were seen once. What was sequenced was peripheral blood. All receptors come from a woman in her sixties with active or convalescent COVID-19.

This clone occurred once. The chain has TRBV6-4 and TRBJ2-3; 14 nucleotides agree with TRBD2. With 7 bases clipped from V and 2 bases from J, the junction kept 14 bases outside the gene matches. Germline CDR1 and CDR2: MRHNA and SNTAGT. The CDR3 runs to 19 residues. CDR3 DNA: TGTGCCAGCAACCCCCGGGGACTAGCGGGGGCCACATTCACAGATACGCAGTATTTT. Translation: CASNPRGLAGATFTDTQYF.

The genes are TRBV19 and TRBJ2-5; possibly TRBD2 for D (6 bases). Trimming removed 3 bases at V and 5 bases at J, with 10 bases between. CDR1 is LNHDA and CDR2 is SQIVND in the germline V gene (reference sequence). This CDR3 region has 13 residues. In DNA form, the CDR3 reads TGTGCCAGTAGTATTGCGGGAATGGAGACCCAGTACTTC. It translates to CASSIAGMETQYF.

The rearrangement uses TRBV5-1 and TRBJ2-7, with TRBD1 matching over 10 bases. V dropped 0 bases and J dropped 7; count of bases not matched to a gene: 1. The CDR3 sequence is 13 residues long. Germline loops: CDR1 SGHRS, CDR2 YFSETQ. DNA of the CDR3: TGCGCCAGCAGCTTGGGGACAGGGGGTGAGCAGTACTTC. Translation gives CASSLGTGGEQYF.

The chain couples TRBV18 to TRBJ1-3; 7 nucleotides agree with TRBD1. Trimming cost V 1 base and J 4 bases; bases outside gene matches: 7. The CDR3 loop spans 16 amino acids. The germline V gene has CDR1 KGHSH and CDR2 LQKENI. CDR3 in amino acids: CASSPRQGWDGNTIYF. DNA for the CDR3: TGTGCCAGCTCACCACGACAGGGCTGGGACGGAAACACCATATATTTT.

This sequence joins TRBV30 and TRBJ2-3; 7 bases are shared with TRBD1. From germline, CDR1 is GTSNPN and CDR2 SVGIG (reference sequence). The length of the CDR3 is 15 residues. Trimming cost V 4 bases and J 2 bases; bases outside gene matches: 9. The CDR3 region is CAWTGDRAFTDTQYF. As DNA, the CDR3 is TGTGCCTGGACCGGCGACAGGGCCTTCACAGATACGCAGTATTTT.

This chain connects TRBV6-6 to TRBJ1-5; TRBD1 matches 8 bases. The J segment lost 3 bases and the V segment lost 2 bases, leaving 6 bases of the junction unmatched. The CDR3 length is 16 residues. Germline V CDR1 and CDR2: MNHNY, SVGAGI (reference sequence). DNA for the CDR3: TGTGCCAGCAGTTACCGGGCAGGGGGCGACAATCAGCCCCAGCATTTT. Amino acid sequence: CASSYRAGGDNQPQHF.

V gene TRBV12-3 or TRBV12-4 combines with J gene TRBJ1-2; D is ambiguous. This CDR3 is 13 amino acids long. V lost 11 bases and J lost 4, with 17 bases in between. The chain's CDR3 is CAGSSTETYGYTF. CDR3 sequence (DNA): TGTGCCGGAAGTTCGACGGAGACCTATGGCTACACCTTC.

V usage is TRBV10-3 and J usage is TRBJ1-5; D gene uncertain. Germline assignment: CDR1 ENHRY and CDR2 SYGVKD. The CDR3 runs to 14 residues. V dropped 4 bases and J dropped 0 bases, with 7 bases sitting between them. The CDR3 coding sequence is TGTGCCATCAGTGCAGGCGTTAGCAATCAGCCCCAGCATTTT. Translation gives CAISAGVSNQPQHF.

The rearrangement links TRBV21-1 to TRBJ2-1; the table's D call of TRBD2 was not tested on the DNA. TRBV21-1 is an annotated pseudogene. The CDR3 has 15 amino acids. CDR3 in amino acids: CASSKGGVPYNEQFF. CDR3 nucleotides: TGTGCCAGCAGCAAAGGGGGGGTGCCCTACAATGAGCAGTTCTTC.

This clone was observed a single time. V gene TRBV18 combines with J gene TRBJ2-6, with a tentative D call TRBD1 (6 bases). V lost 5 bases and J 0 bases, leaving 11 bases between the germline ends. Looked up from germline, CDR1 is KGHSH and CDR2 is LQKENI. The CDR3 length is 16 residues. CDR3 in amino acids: CASSTGSASGANVLTF. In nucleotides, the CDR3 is TGTGCCAGCTCAACAGGGAGTGCCTCTGGGGCCAACGTCCTGACTTTC.

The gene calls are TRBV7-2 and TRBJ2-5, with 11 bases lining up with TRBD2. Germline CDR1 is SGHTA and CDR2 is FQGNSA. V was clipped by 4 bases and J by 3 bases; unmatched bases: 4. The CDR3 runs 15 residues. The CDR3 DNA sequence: TGTGCCAGCAGCTCAAATAGCGGGGGGGAAGAGACCCAGTACTTC. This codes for CASSSNSGGEETQYF.

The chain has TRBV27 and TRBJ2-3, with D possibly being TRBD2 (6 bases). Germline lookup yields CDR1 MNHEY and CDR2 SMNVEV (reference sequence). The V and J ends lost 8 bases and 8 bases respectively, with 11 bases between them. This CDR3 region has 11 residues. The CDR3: CASRRVSTQYF. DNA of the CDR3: TGTGCCAGCCGGAGGGTTTCTACGCAGTATTTT.

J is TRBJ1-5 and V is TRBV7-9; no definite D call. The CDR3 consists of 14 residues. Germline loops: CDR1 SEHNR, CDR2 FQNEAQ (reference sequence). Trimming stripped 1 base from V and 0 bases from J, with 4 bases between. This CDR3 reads CASSLDLSNQPQHF. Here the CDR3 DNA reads TGTGCCAGCAGCTTAGATCTTAGCAATCAGCCCCAGCATTTT.

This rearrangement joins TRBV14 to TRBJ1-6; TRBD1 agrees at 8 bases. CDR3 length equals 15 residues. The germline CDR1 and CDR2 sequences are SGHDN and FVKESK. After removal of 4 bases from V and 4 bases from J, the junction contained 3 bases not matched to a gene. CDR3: CASSLRQGYNSPLHF. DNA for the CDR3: TGTGCCAGCAGCCTTCGACAGGGGTATAATTCACCCCTCCACTTT.

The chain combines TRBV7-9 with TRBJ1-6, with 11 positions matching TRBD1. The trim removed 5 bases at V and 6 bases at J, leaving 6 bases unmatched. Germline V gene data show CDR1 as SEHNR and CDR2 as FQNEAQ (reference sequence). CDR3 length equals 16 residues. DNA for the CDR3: TGTGCCAGCAGCCGGGACAGGGGGAGTGGTAATTCACCCCTCCACTTT. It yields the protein CASSRDRGSGNSPLHF.

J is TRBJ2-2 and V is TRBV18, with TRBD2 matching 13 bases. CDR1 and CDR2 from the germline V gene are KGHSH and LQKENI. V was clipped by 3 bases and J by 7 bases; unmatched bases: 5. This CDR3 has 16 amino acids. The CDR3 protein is CASSPGTSGDGGELFF. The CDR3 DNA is TGTGCCAGCTCACCTGGGACTAGCGGGGACGGCGGGGAGCTGTTTTTT. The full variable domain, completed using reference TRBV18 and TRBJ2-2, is NAGVMQNPRHLVRRRGQEARLRCSPMKGHSHVYWYRQLPEEGLKFMVYLQKENIIDESGMPKERFSAEFPKEGPSILRIQQVVRGDSAAYFCASSPGTSGDGGELFFGEGSRLTVL.

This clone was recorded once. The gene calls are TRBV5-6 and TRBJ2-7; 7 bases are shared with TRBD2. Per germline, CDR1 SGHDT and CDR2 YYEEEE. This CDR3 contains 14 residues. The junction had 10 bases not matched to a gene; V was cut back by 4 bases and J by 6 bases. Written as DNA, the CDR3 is TGTGCCAGCAGCACCAGCGGGATTTTTTCCGAGCAGTACTTC. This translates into CASSTSGIFSEQYF.

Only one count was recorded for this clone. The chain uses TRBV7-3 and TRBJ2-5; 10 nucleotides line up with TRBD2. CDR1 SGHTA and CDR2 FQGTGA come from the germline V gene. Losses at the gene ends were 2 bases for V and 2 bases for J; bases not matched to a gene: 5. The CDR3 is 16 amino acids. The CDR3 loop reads CASSLGSSGGQETQYF. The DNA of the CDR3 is TGTGCCAGCAGCTTAGGGTCTAGCGGGGGACAAGAGACCCAGTACTTC.

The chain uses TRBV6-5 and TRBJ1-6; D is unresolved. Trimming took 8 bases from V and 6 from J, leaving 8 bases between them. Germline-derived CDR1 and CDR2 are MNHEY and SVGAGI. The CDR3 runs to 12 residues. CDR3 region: CASRPFNSPLHF. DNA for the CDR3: TGTGCCAGCCGTCCCTTTAATTCACCCCTCCACTTT.

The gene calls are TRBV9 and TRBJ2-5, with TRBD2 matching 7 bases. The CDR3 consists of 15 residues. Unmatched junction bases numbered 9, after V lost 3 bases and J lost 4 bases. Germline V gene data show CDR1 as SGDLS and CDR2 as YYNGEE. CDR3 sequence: CASSGAGRGGETQYF. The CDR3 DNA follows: TGTGCCAGCAGCGGCGCAGGGAGGGGTGGAGAGACCCAGTACTTC.

The chain's CDR3 is CASSLLGSTEAFF. For the CDR3, the DNA is TGTGCCAGCAGTCTACTGGGGAGTACTGAAGCTTTCTTT. This chain joins TRBV12-3 or TRBV12-4 and TRBJ1-1; D gene uncertain. This CDR3 is built from 13 residues. V lost 5 bases and J lost 5, with 12 bases in between.

CDR3 loop: CASSGWRGGGGNEQFF. The CDR3, as DNA: TGCGCCAGCAGTGGCTGGCGGGGGGGAGGTGGGAATGAGCAGTTCTTC. The chain couples TRBV4-1 to TRBJ2-1; 9 bases line up with TRBD2. The germline gives CDR1 MGHRA, CDR2 YSYEKL. The CDR3 runs 16 residues. J was trimmed by 7 bases and V by 6 bases; bases with no gene match: 13.

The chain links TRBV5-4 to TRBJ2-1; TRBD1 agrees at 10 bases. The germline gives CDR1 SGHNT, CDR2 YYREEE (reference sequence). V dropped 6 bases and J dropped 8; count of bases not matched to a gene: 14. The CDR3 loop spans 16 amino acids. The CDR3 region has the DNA TGTGCCAGCAAAACTTCCTTCGACAGGGGGCCAGATGAGCAGTTCTTC. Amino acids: CASKTSFDRGPDEQFF.

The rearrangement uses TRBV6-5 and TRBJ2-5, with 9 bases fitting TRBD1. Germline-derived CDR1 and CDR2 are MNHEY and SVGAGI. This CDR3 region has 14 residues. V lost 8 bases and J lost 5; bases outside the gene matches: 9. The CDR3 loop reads CASWDRAGSETQYF. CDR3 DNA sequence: TGTGCCAGCTGGGACAGGGCGGGTTCCGAGACCCAGTACTTC.

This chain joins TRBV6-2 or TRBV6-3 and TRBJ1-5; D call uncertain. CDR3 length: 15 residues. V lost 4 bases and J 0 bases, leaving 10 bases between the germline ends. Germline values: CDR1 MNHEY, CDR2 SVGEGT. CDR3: CASSSSRDSNQPQHF. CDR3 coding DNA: TGTGCCAGCAGTTCCTCCCGGGATAGCAATCAGCCCCAGCATTTT.

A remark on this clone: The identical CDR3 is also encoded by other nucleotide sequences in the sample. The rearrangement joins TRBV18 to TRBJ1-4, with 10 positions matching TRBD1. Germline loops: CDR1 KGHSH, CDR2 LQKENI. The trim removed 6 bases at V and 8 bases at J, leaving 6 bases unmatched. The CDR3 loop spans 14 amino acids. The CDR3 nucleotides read TGTGCCAGCTCCCCGGGACAGGGGAACGAAAAACTGTTTTTT. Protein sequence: CASSPGQGNEKLFF.

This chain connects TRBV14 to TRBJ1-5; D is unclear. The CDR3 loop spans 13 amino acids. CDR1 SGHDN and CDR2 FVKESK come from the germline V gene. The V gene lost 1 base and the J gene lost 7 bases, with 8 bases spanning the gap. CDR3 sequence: CASSQGLDQPQHF. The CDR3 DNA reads TGTGCCAGCAGCCAAGGCCTAGACCAGCCCCAGCATTTT.

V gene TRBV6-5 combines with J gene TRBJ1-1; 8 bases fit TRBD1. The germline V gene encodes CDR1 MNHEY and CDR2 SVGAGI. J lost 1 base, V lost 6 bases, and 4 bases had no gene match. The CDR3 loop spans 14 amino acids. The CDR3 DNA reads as TGTGCCAGCAGGCCCGGACAGGGGAACACTGAAGCTTTCTTT. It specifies CASRPGQGNTEAFF.

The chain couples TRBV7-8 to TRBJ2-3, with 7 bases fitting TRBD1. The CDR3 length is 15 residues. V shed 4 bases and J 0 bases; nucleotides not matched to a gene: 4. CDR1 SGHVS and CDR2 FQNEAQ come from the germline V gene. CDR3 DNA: TGTGCCAGCAGCTCACAGGGGATAAGCACAGATACGCAGTATTTT. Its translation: CASSSQGISTDTQYF. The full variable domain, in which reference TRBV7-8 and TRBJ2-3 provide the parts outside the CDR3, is GAGVSQSPRYKVAKRGQDVALRCDPISGHVSLFWYQQALGQGPEFLTYFQNEAQLDKSGLPSDRFFAERPEGSVSTLKIQRTQQEDSAVYLCASSSQGISTDTQYFGPGTRLTVL.

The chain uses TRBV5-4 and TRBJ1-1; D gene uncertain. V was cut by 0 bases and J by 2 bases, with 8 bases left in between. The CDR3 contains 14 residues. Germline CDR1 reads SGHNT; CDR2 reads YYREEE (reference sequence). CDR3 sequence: CASSLEQRNTEAFF. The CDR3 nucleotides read TGTGCCAGCAGCTTGGAACAGAGAAACACTGAAGCTTTCTTT.

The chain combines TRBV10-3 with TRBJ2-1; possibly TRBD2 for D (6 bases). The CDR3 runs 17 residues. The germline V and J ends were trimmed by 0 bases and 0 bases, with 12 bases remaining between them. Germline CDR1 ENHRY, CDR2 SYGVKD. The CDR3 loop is CAISESVEGISYNEQFF. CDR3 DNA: TGTGCCATCAGTGAGTCCGTGGAGGGAATCTCCTACAATGAGCAGTTCTTC.

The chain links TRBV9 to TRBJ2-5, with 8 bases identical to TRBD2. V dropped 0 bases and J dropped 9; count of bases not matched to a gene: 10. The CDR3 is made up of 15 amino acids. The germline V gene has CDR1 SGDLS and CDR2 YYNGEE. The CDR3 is CASSVGLAGGVAQYF. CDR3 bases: TGTGCCAGCAGCGTAGGTTTGGCGGGGGGAGTGGCCCAGTACTTC.